These T cell receptor beta chains were read from a single sample in a study of Tregs in tolerant kidney transplant recipients. The method was immunoSEQ multiplex PCR; TCRdb's version includes in-frame clones alone and lacks a portion of them. The repertoire includes roughly 66,000 clones, more than 90% of them detected once, and approximately 11% sits in the top ten. This specimen consisted of CD8+ T cells from blood, obtained before the transplant. These receptors all stem from a human donor who received a combined kidney and bone marrow transplant. CDR3s include the opening cysteine and the closing phenylalanine or tryptophan. The order of the fields is clone size, D gene, J gene, V gene, CDR3 DNA, CDR3 protein. A D gene is named only where the DNA matches it firmly. Clone sizes are given selectively: once, few, many, or a class where the clone is expanded.

>.|TRBD1|TRBJ2-7|TRBV5-6
TGTGCCAGCACACAAGGGACAGGAGGGGACGAGCAGTACTTC
CASTQGTGGDEQYF
>.|.|TRBJ1-2|TRBV7-9
TGTGCCAGCAGCTTTCTCTTAGGCTACACCTTC
CASSFLLGYTF
>.|.|TRBJ1-1|TRBV10-3
TGTGCCATCACCCCGGATGACAAGAACACTGAAGCTTTCTTT
CAITPDDKNTEAFF
>.|TRBD1|TRBJ2-7|TRBV28
TGTAACAGGGGGCGCTTTGACGTAGAGCAGTACTTC
CNRGRFDVEQYF
>.|.|TRBJ2-7|TRBV7-9
TGTGCCAGCAGCGACGACTTATACTACGAGCAGTACTTC
CASSDDLYYEQYF
>.|.|TRBJ1-5|TRBV4-1
TGCGCCAGCAGCCTATTCCCGACAGTTGATAGCAATCAGCCCCAGCATTTT
CASSLFPTVDSNQPQHF
>once|TRBD2|TRBJ2-7|TRBV27
TGTGCCAGCAGTTCAGGACTAGTTTACTACGAGCAGTACTTC
CASSSGLVYYEQYF
>.|TRBD1|TRBJ1-2|TRBV19
TGTGCCAGTAGTATAGGTAGGGGACAGAGAATTCTAGGCTACACCTTC
CASSIGRGQRILGYTF
>.|.|TRBJ1-4|TRBV4-1
TGCGCCAGCAGAAGATACATCACCGCAACTAATGAAAAACTGTTTTTT
CASRRYITATNEKLFF
>.|TRBD1|TRBJ1-4|TRBV25-1
TGTGCCAGCAGTGGGCCTGGGTCAGGGGGCGGTGAAAAACTGTTTTTT
CASSGPGSGGGEKLFF
>.|.|TRBJ1-2|TRBV2
TGTGCCAGCAGTGAAACCCAGGGGAACTATGGCTACACCTTC
CASSETQGNYGYTF
>.|TRBD1|TRBJ1-5|TRBV6-6
TGTGCCAGCCGGGGGACAGGGGTAAATCAGCCCCAGCATTTT
CASRGTGVNQPQHF
>.|.|TRBJ2-3|TRBV27
TGTGCCAGCAGTTCATGGACAGCAGATACGCAGTATTTT
CASSSWTADTQYF
>.|.|TRBJ1-5|TRBV19
TGTGCATCCGACGGGGGGGCCAACAATCAGCCCCAGCATTTT
CASDGGANNQPQHF
>few|TRBD2|TRBJ2-3|TRBV4-2
TGTGCCAGCAGGGAGAGCGGGGGAGGCACAGATACGCAGTATTTT
CASRESGGGTDTQYF
>.|TRBD1|TRBJ1-2|TRBV7-2
TGTGCCAGCAGCTTAGTGTCAGGGGGGCAGGGCTACACCTTC
CASSLVSGGQGYTF
>.|TRBD1|TRBJ1-5|TRBV5-5
TGTGCCAGCAGCTCCGGACAGGGGATCCGTCAGCCCCAGCATTTT
CASSSGQGIRQPQHF
>.|TRBD1|TRBJ2-1|TRBV6-5
TGTGCCAGCACCAGACAGGGTAGCTACAATGAGCAGTTCTTC
CASTRQGSYNEQFF
>.|TRBD2|TRBJ2-7|TRBV7-9
TGTGCCAGCAGCCGTAGCGGGAGTAACGAGCAGTACTTC
CASSRSGSNEQYF
>.|.|TRBJ1-2|TRBV7-2
TGTGCCAGCAGCTTTCCGGGTCAGGGGATATTTAATGGCTACACCTTC
CASSFPGQGIFNGYTF
>.|.|TRBJ2-2|TRBV10-3
TGTGCCATCAGTGAGTCCCTTTCCGGGGAGCTGTTTTTT
CAISESLSGELFF
>.|TRBD2|TRBJ2-7|TRBV5-6
TGTGCCAGCGGAGCGGGAGGGACAATATACGAGCAGTACTTC
CASGAGGTIYEQYF
>.|.|TRBJ2-1|TRBV6-1
TGTGCCAGCAGTGACCCGGGACTTCTATACAATGAGCAGTTCTTC
CASSDPGLLYNEQFF
>.|.|TRBJ2-5|TRBV7-9
TGTGCCAGCAGCTCACACCGGACAAGGGCGACCAAAGAGACCCAGTACTTC
CASSSHRTRATKETQYF
>medium-sized|.|TRBJ1-6|TRBV4-2
TGTGCCAGCAGCCCTGATTTAGGCAGGGGAAATTCACCCCTCCACTTT
CASSPDLGRGNSPLHF
>once|.|TRBJ2-7|TRBV30
TGTGCCAGCGGACGGGACTCCTACGAGCAGTACTTC
CASGRDSYEQYF
>.|TRBD1|TRBJ2-7|TRBV29-1
TGCAGCGTTCGATCTGGACAGGCCTACCCTAACGAGCAGTACTTC
CSVRSGQAYPNEQYF
>.|.|TRBJ1-3|TRBV19
TGTGCCAGTAGTATAGGAGCAGGCCTCGGAAACACCATATATTTT
CASSIGAGLGNTIYF
>.|TRBD2|TRBJ2-3|TRBV9
TGTGCCAGCAGCTCGAGACTAGCGGGGGCCACAGATACGCAGTATTTT
CASSSRLAGATDTQYF
>.|.|TRBJ1-5|TRBV27
TGTGCCAGCAGTTTATTGAGCCCGATCGGACAGATTAGCAATCAGCCCCAGCATTTT
CASSLLSPIGQISNQPQHF
>.|TRBD1|TRBJ2-7|TRBV9
TGTGCCAGCAGCGGACAGGGGAGGCTCTACGAGCAGTACTTC
CASSGQGRLYEQYF
>.|.|TRBJ1-1|TRBV9
TGTGCCAGCAGCGTCGCAGGGAACACTGAAGCTTTCTTT
CASSVAGNTEAFF